Shown below are 16 T cell receptor beta chains from a single sample sequenced in a study of T cells after yellow fever vaccination. From the 5' RACE reads, TCRdb called clonotypes with MiXCR, one entry per CDR3 protein. The sample yields some 110,000 distinct CDR3 sequences, 8% to 9.5% seen once. Source: CD8+ T cells sorted from PBMCs, taken 45 days after the yellow fever booster vaccination. Receptor source: a man aged 25-45 years who received the YFV17D yellow fever vaccine.

This clonotype has at least ten counts. In DNA, the CDR3 is TGTGCCAGCAGCCAGGGACAGAACTACGAGCAGTACTTC. Its translation: CASSQGQNYEQYF. The chain couples TRBV6-5 to TRBJ2-7; 7 bases map to TRBD1. Per the germline V gene, CDR1 is MNHEY and CDR2 is SVGAGI. There are 13 residues in the CDR3. V lost 6 bases, J lost 3 bases, and 5 bases stayed unmatched.

This clonotype was detected a few times. V is TRBV15 and J is TRBJ2-7; tentatively, D is TRBD2 (6 bases). Trimming stripped 2 bases from V and 2 bases from J, with 16 bases between. Germline CDR1 and CDR2: LNHNV and YYDKDF (reference sequence). This CDR3 comprises 16 residues. CDR3 region: CATSRSETSPAYEQYF. CDR3 sequence (DNA): TGTGCCACCAGCAGATCCGAGACTAGTCCAGCCTACGAGCAGTACTTC.

This clonotype was seen many times. This chain links TRBV7-2 with TRBJ2-7, with a tentative D call TRBD2 (5 bases). The CDR3 is 15 residues long. Germline-derived CDR1 and CDR2 are SGHTA and FQGNSA. The germline V and J ends were trimmed by 1 base and 3 bases, with 13 bases remaining between them. CDR3: CASSLGAGVVYEQYF. The CDR3 bases are TGTGCCAGCAGCTTAGGTGCCGGGGTAGTCTACGAGCAGTACTTC.

There are many counts of this clonotype. The J gene is TRBJ2-3, the V gene TRBV9, with 8 bases identical to TRBD2. Losses at the gene ends were 3 bases for V and 4 bases for J; bases not matched to a gene: 16. The CDR3 spans 18 residues. Germline loops: CDR1 SGDLS, CDR2 YYNGEE. For the CDR3, the DNA is TGTGCCAGCAGCGCCGCGGGACACCCTAGCGGGTTTCCAGATACGCAGTATTTT. It codes for CASSAAGHPSGFPDTQYF.

A word on this clonotype: Given a much more abundant clone one base away, this may be a read error. The CDR3 coding sequence is TGTGCCAGCAGCCAAGAAAGGTCGGGGGGCGCCCACAATGAGCAGTTCTTC. It translates to CASSQERSGGAHNEQFF. The chain combines TRBV14 with TRBJ2-1; perhaps TRBD2 as D (7 bases). Trimming stripped 0 bases from V and 5 bases from J, with 17 bases between. Germline V gene lookup returns CDR1 SGHDN and CDR2 FVKESK. This CDR3 contains 17 residues.

This clonotype was seen at least ten times. The chain couples TRBV27 to TRBJ2-4, with D possibly being TRBD1 or TRBD2 (6 bases each). This CDR3 comprises 17 residues. CDR1 MNHEY and CDR2 SMNVEV come from the germline V gene (reference sequence). The V and J ends lost 10 bases and 5 bases respectively, with 27 bases between them. The CDR3 DNA sequence: TGTGCCACCCCCAGAGGGGGGCTAGCTCCCGAGGAAAACATTCAGTACTTC. Protein: CATPRGGLAPEENIQYF.

The table lists this clonotype with many counts. V is TRBV28 and J is TRBJ1-5; D is unresolved. V dropped 5 bases and J dropped 7 bases, with 3 bases sitting between them. This CDR3 spans 10 amino acids. Germline V gives CDR1 MDHEN, CDR2 SYDVKM. CDR3 in DNA: TGTGCCAGCAGTAACCAGCCCCAGCATTTT. Its translation is CASSNQPQHF.

There are many counts of this clonotype. V is TRBV20-1 and J is TRBJ2-5, with 7 nucleotides matching TRBD2. This CDR3 has 13 residues. The germline V gene has CDR1 DFQATT and CDR2 SNEGSKA (reference sequence). V lost 4 bases, J lost 4 bases, and 6 bases stayed unmatched. CDR3 residues: CSAIGRESETQYF. The CDR3 DNA reads as TGCAGTGCTATCGGGCGGGAGTCAGAGACCCAGTACTTC.

As for this clonotype: A much larger clone differs from this one at a single base, so this may be a read error. The V gene is TRBV7-9, the J gene TRBJ2-7; perhaps TRBD2 as D (6 bases). Trimming stripped 5 bases from V and 4 bases from J, with 18 bases between. Germline loops: CDR1 SEHNR, CDR2 FQNEAQ (reference sequence). CDR3 size: 15 residues. CDR3 DNA sequence: TGTGCCAGCAGCCCAGTCGCTAGCGTAGGATACGAGCAGTACTTC. Translation: CASSPVASVGYEQYF.

This clonotype was detected ten times or more. The chain combines TRBV12-3 or TRBV12-4 with TRBJ2-1; D is unclear. The germline V and J ends were trimmed by 3 bases and 5 bases, with 5 bases remaining between them. The CDR3 consists of 12 residues. The CDR3 region has the DNA TGTGCCAGCAGTTTGTATAACAATGAGCAGTTCTTC. It translates to CASSLYNNEQFF.

Concerning this clonotype itself: Given a much more abundant clone one base away, this may be a read error. V usage is TRBV5-1 and J usage is TRBJ2-3; D is perhaps TRBD2 (5 bases). Germline V CDR1 and CDR2: SGHRS, YFSETQ. The CDR3 sequence is 14 residues long. Here the CDR3 reads CASNLEVSTDTQYF. DNA for the CDR3: TGCGCCAGCAACTTGGAGGTCAGCACAGATACGCAGTATTTT.

Points on this clonotype: The DNA is left out, because the CDR3 cannot be placed on it with certainty; the CDR3 is given as TCRdb lists it. The chain carries TRBV6-5 and TRBJ2-1; TRBD2 is taken as the D call from the table, unchecked against the DNA. Ends included, the CDR3 has 17 residues. Per germline, CDR1 MNHEY and CDR2 SVGAGI. This CDR3 reads CASSSSTSGRDYNEQFF.

The chain joins TRBV4-2 to TRBJ2-7, with 7 bases aligning to TRBD2. The CDR3 runs to 16 residues. In germline, CDR1 is LGHNA, CDR2 YNFKEQ. Trimming removed 0 bases from V and 1 base from J; junction bases left unmatched: 6. For the CDR3, the DNA is TGTGCCAGCAGCCAAGAGGGCGCTAGCGGATCCTACGAGCAGTACTTC. Protein product: CASSQEGASGSYEQYF.

This clonotype was seen at least ten times. The chain is built from TRBV7-9 and TRBJ2-7; D is undetermined. The germline V gene has CDR1 SEHNR and CDR2 FQNEAQ (reference sequence). Trimming took off 4 bases at V and 4 bases at J, with 14 bases between the two ends. This CDR3 spans 14 amino acids. The CDR3 sequence is CASSSTAVGYEQYF. The CDR3 nucleotides are TGTGCCAGCAGCTCAACGGCGGTGGGATACGAGCAGTACTTC.

The V gene is TRBV6-2 or TRBV6-3, the J gene TRBJ2-2; 7 bases line up with TRBD2. Germline V gene data show CDR1 as MNHEY and CDR2 as SVGEGT. The V segment lost 8 bases and the J segment 4 bases; nucleotides outside the gene matches: 7. The CDR3 contains 14 residues. CDR3 amino acids: CASVLADFTGELFF. CDR3 bases: TGTGCCAGCGTTCTAGCGGATTTCACCGGGGAGCTGTTTTTT.

The J gene is TRBJ2-1, the V gene TRBV7-2; D gene uncertain. This CDR3 comprises 13 residues. Germline V gene data show CDR1 as SGHTA and CDR2 as FQGNSA. The V gene lost 5 bases and the J gene lost 5 bases, with 10 bases spanning the gap. CDR3 sequence (DNA): TGTGCCAGCAGCCCAATTCTCCACAATGAGCAGTTCTTC. Encoded protein: CASSPILHNEQFF.